Described below is a single T cell receptor (beta chain) sequence and its context. Some clones are missing from TCRdb's copy, which holds only in-frame ones; the method was immunoSEQ multiplex PCR. This sample has 250,000 to 350,000 clones, with 80% to 90% found just once. This record comes from a study of blood T cell repertoires in COVID-19. The CDR3 totals 14 residues. CDR1 and CDR2 from the germline V gene are PRHDT and FYEKMQ (reference sequence). V lost 5 bases, J lost 2 bases, and 5 bases stayed unmatched. Sequencing was performed on PBMCs or T cells enriched from blood (not recorded which). This sequence joins TRBV13 and TRBJ2-5, with 7 bases aligning to TRBD1. This receptor was taken from a woman aged 18-29 years who had recovered from COVID-19. The CDR3 sequence: CASSVRTGQETQYF. The CDR3 coding sequence is TGTGCCAGCAGCGTCCGGACAGGTCAAGAGACCCAGTACTTC.